This T cell receptor beta chain was observed in a study of naive and memory T cell subsets. Amplification of ligated cDNA took four PCR rounds with SP2 and nested alpha and beta constant primers. From the UMI-ligation and nested PCR reads, TCRdb called clonotypes with MiXCR, one entry per CDR3 protein. The repertoire holds about 24,000 distinct CDR3 sequences, with roughly 6% as singletons. As for treatment: skin biopsy from PPD injection site in Mantoux-positive individual. A UMI-containing oligonucleotide was joined by 3' ligation to the TCR cDNA template. There are many counts of this clonotype. This CDR3 is 17 amino acids long. J was trimmed by 4 bases and V by 4 bases; bases with no gene match: 8. Germline V gene sequence: CDR1 KGHDR, CDR2 SFDVKD.

Sequences were derived from skin, sampled from a tuberculin skin test site. This chain uses TRBV24-1 with TRBJ2-1; 11 bases fit TRBD2. This TCR came from an adult in good health. The CDR3 sequence is CATSDIGTSGQYNEQFF. In nucleotides, the CDR3 is TGTGCCACCAGTGACATAGGGACTAGCGGACAATACAATGAGCAGTTCTTC.